These 21 T cell receptor beta chains originate from one sample sequenced in a study of CD8 T cells in Susac syndrome. Reverse transcription of roughly 0.5 to 1 ug RNA used random hexamers. Using its own MiXCR run on the immunoSEQ multiplex PCR reads, TCRdb lists one record per CDR3 protein. The repertoire has over 95,000 distinct CDR3 sequences, around 92% of them found once; the top ten carry about 0.11%. Input material: CD8+ T cells from PBMCs. The receptors here all came from a human donor in good health.

The rearrangement uses TRBV2 and TRBJ2-3, with 10 bases fitting TRBD2. After removal of 4 bases from V and 11 bases from J, the junction contained 18 bases not matched to a gene. CDR1 and CDR2 from the germline V gene are SNHLY and FYNNEI. The CDR3 loop spans 17 amino acids. This CDR3 is CASSANKGLAGAPEQYF. For the CDR3, the DNA is TGTGCCAGCAGTGCCAATAAGGGGCTAGCGGGAGCCCCGGAGCAGTATTTT.

The rearrangement joins TRBV20-1 to TRBJ1-6, with D possibly being TRBD1 (6 bases). Germline V gives CDR1 DFQATT, CDR2 SNEGSKA (reference sequence). The V end lost 3 bases, the J end lost 0 bases, and 12 bases lay between the germline ends. This CDR3 is 16 amino acids long. This CDR3 reads CSARLGASSYNSPLHF. The CDR3 DNA is TGCAGTGCTAGGTTGGGGGCCAGCTCCTATAATTCACCCCTCCACTTT.

The genes are TRBV11-2 and TRBJ2-1; a weak D match, TRBD2 (6 bases). The germline V and J ends were trimmed by 8 bases and 6 bases, with 11 bases remaining between them. This CDR3 spans 12 amino acids. CDR1 and CDR2 (germline): SGHAT, FQNNGV. Here the CDR3 DNA reads TGTGCCAGCGGAGGGGTAGGCAATGAGCAGTTCTTC. Amino acid sequence: CASGGVGNEQFF.

The rearrangement links TRBV30 to TRBJ2-7; the match to TRBD1 covers 8 bases. J lost 3 bases, V lost 5 bases, and 15 bases had no gene match. The CDR3 contains 16 residues. The germline V gene encodes CDR1 GTSNPN and CDR2 SVGIG (reference sequence). The CDR3 sequence is CAWGRRSGGTFYEQYF. In DNA form, the CDR3 reads TGTGCCTGGGGACGCCGTTCAGGGGGCACATTCTACGAGCAGTACTTC.

This chain links TRBV12-3 or TRBV12-4 with TRBJ1-1; TRBD1 aligns across 9 bases. The V segment lost 4 bases and the J segment 10 bases; nucleotides outside the gene matches: 16. There are 16 residues in the CDR3. The DNA of the CDR3 is TGTGCCAGCAGTTCCAGCGAATCAGGGACAGGGCTTCGAGCTTTCTTT. This codes for CASSSSESGTGLRAFF.

This chain uses TRBV7-2 with TRBJ2-2; the D gene is possibly TRBD2 (6 bases). Germline CDR1 SGHTA, CDR2 FQGNSA. V lost 5 bases and J 9 bases, leaving 10 bases between the germline ends. The CDR3 has 12 amino acids. CDR3 coding DNA: TGTGCCAGCAGCCCGGGACTCCGGGAGCTGTTTTTT. This codes for CASSPGLRELFF.

The chain combines TRBV6-2 or TRBV6-3 with TRBJ1-5, with D tentatively TRBD1 (5 bases). V dropped 2 bases and J dropped 0 bases, with 17 bases sitting between them. Germline V gives CDR1 MNHEY, CDR2 SVGEGT. The CDR3 contains 18 residues. CDR3 DNA: TGTGCCAGCAGTTACGGTACAGGAGCAGAATATAGCAATCAGCCCCAGCATTTT. It is translated as CASSYGTGAEYSNQPQHF.

This chain links TRBV18 with TRBJ2-1; 9 nucleotides agree with TRBD2. The germline V gene encodes CDR1 KGHSH and CDR2 LQKENI. V gave up 3 bases and J gave up 5 bases; unmatched junction bases: 11. CDR3 length equals 17 residues. The CDR3 is CASSPPPATSGHNEQFF. CDR3 nucleotide sequence: TGTGCCAGCTCACCGCCCCCGGCGACTAGCGGACACAATGAGCAGTTCTTC.

The chain couples TRBV27 to TRBJ2-7; 8 bases fit TRBD1. The junction had 4 bases not matched to a gene; V was cut back by 3 bases and J by 3 bases. The CDR3 sequence is 14 residues long. The V gene's germline CDR1 is MNHEY and CDR2 SMNVEV (reference sequence). In DNA, the CDR3 is TGTGCCAGCAGTTTGTCAGGGGGCGTCTACGAGCAGTACTTC. As protein: CASSLSGGVYEQYF.

The chain couples TRBV20-1 to TRBJ1-4; D gene unclear. Germline-derived CDR1 and CDR2 are DFQATT and SNEGSKA (reference sequence). Trimming stripped 3 bases from V and 4 bases from J, with 15 bases between. There are 15 residues in the CDR3. The CDR3 here is CSASTQVVLNEKLFF. CDR3 coding DNA: TGCAGTGCTAGTACTCAGGTCGTGCTTAATGAAAAACTGTTTTTT.

V gene TRBV5-1 combines with J gene TRBJ2-3; D possibly corresponds to TRBD1 (6 bases). With 1 base removed from V and 0 bases from J, the gap between germline ends came to 12 bases. The CDR3 runs to 16 residues. Germline assignment: CDR1 SGHRS and CDR2 YFSETQ. This CDR3 is CASSLFDRKSTDTQYF. In nucleotides, the CDR3 is TGCGCCAGCAGCTTGTTCGACAGGAAAAGCACAGATACGCAGTATTTT. Variable domain in full (rest from reference TRBV5-1 and TRBJ2-3): KAGVTQTPRYLIKTRGQQVTLSCSPISGHRSVSWYQQTPGQGLQFLFEYFSETQRNKGNFPGRFSGRQFSNSRSEMNVSTLELGDSALYLCASSLFDRKSTDTQYFGPGTRLTVL.

CDR3 coding DNA: TGCGCCAGCAGCGACACAGGGGGCGCAGAGACCCAGTACTTC. This translates into CASSDTGGAETQYF. The J gene is TRBJ2-5, the V gene TRBV5-1; 9 bases fit TRBD1. This CDR3 has 14 residues. Germline CDR1 SGHRS, CDR2 YFSETQ. The junction had 5 bases not matched to a gene; V was cut back by 4 bases and J by 4 bases.

V is TRBV6-6 and J is TRBJ1-5, with D hard to call. The ends were cut back, 0 bases at V and 7 bases at J, with 7 bases in the middle. CDR3 size: 13 residues. Germline V gene lookup returns CDR1 MNHNY and CDR2 SVGAGI (reference sequence). The CDR3 coding sequence is TGTGCCAGCAGTTACTCGAGCGAACAGCCCCAGCATTTT. Protein: CASSYSSEQPQHF.

This clonotype was seen only once. J is TRBJ2-5 and V is TRBV6-6, with TRBD1 matching over 8 bases. The junction had 13 bases not matched to a gene; V was cut back by 8 bases and J by 5 bases. Germline-derived CDR1 and CDR2 are MNHNY and SVGAGI (reference sequence). This CDR3 region has 15 residues. The CDR3 bases are TGTGCCAGCTCCTCCCGGGGACAGGTGGGGGAGACCCAGTACTTC. Residues: CASSSRGQVGETQYF.

V usage is TRBV6-1 and J usage is TRBJ2-5, with TRBD2 identical over 11 bases. V gave up 9 bases and J gave up 7 bases; unmatched junction bases: 13. CDR1 and CDR2 from the germline V gene are MNHNS and SASEGT. CDR3 size: 15 residues. Here the CDR3 DNA reads TGTGCCAGTACGGAGGGACTAGCGGACAGGGGGACCCAGTACTTC. Translation gives CASTEGLADRGTQYF.

The chain employs TRBV3-1 and TRBJ2-7; 14 bases agree with TRBD2. The CDR3 loop spans 15 amino acids. The V and J ends lost 4 bases and 5 bases, in that order; junction bases with no gene match: 4. Germline V lookup: CDR1 LGHDT, CDR2 YNNKEL (reference sequence). The CDR3 bases are TGTGCCAGCAGCCGGCGACTAGCGGGGGGGGACGAGCAGTACTTC. Translation: CASSRRLAGGDEQYF.

J is TRBJ2-1 and V is TRBV6-5; D possibly corresponds to TRBD2 (5 bases). The CDR3 runs to 15 residues. Germline V gene lookup returns CDR1 MNHEY and CDR2 SVGAGI. The V gene lost 2 bases and the J gene lost 7 bases, with 15 bases spanning the gap. In nucleotides, the CDR3 is TGTGCCAGCAGTTACGGGTCGAGCACGGGGAATGAGCAGTTCTTC. Translation gives CASSYGSSTGNEQFF.

CDR3 coding DNA: TGTGCCAGCAGCTTAACTAGCGGAGAGACCCAGTACTTC. Protein sequence: CASSLTSGETQYF. This chain joins TRBV7-9 and TRBJ2-5, with TRBD2 matching 8 bases. Germline lookup yields CDR1 SEHNR and CDR2 FQNEAQ (reference sequence). The junction had 0 bases not matched to a gene; V was cut back by 2 bases and J by 4 bases. The CDR3 is 13 amino acids.

In DNA form, the CDR3 reads TGCAGTGCTAGTCAGGCTAGCGGAAACTACGAGCAGTACTTC. Translation: CSASQASGNYEQYF. V gene TRBV20-1 combines with J gene TRBJ2-7, with 7 nucleotides matching TRBD2. This CDR3 is built from 14 residues. V dropped 3 bases and J dropped 3; count of bases not matched to a gene: 8. CDR1 is DFQATT and CDR2 is SNEGSKA in the germline V gene (reference sequence).

The chain is built from TRBV23-1 and TRBJ2-7; the D is unclear. TRBV23-1 is known as an ORF, though its function is uncertain. This CDR3 spans 12 amino acids. Trimming removed 4 bases at V and 7 bases at J, with 11 bases between. The CDR3 region has the DNA TGCGCCAGCAGTCCTGACCTGGGGGAGCAGTACTTC. Its translation is CASSPDLGEQYF.

The V call is TRBV5-1, the J call TRBJ1-2; perhaps TRBD1 as D (6 bases). Per the germline V gene, CDR1 is SGHRS and CDR2 is YFSETQ. CDR3 length equals 17 residues. Trimming left V 0 bases short and J 4 bases short, with 19 bases between. The CDR3 DNA reads TGCGCCAGCAGCTTGGGCCTTCCTTCAGGGGACGCCTATGGCTACACCTTC. Encoded protein: CASSLGLPSGDAYGYTF.